This T cell receptor (beta chain) is drawn from a study of early stage breast cancer tumors. Study-wide context: Most invasive tumors, about 75% of the 16, were ER+/PR+/HER2-. Among roughly 12 ER+/PR+/HER2- tumors, eight were ductal, four lobular. Samples were sequenced at about 9.7-fold average coverage.

Each sample had two DNA replicates, 0.5 ug blood or around 1.5 ug tissue. The repertoire was sequenced with immunoSEQ multiplex PCR; TCRdb's copy has only in-frame clones and lacks some. Of under 35,000 clones in the sample, roughly 81% were seen once. V was trimmed by 0 bases and J by 4 bases, leaving 19 bases between them. CDR3 size: 17 residues. Germline CDR1 SGDLS, CDR2 YYNGEE. The sample consisted of blood. This chain joins TRBV9 and TRBJ1-2; the D gene is possibly TRBD1 (5 bases). This clonotype originated in a person aged 45 to 59 with breast cancer. The DNA of the CDR3 is TGTGCCAGCAGCGTAGTTCCCAGGGTAGATGAATTCTATGGCTACACCTTC. Translation: CASSVVPRVDEFYGYTF.